These T cell receptor beta chains were read from a single sample in a study of graft-versus-host responses after intestinal transplantation. TCRdb keeps only in-frame clones here, not all; method: immunoSEQ multiplex PCR. Among 77,000 or so clones listed, around 92% were seen once. The material sequenced was PBMCs, taken 98 days after intestinal transplantation. These receptors were collected from a human patient who received an intestinal transplant, so some T cells may come from the graft donor. Both conserved end residues are part of each CDR3. A D gene is named only where the DNA matches it firmly. Clone size is stated in some rows and not others, as once, few, many or a class when expanded.

v_call,j_call,cdr3_length,d_call,clone_size,cdr3_aa,cdr3_nt
TRBV6-5,TRBJ1-1,13,-,-,CASSYSNGDEAFF,TGTGCCAGCAGTTACTCGAACGGGGATGAAGCTTTCTTT
TRBV6-1,TRBJ2-2,14,-,-,CASAYIPRTGELFF,TGTGCCAGCGCCTATATTCCCCGCACCGGGGAGCTGTTTTTT
TRBV12-5,TRBJ1-4,15,TRBD1,once,CASGLVQGAGEKLFF,TGTGCTAGTGGTTTGGTACAGGGGGCAGGAGAAAAACTGTTTTTT
TRBV27,TRBJ2-7,15,TRBD1,-,CASSPEGTGHEQQYF,TGTGCCAGCAGCCCCGAGGGGACAGGTCACGAGCAGCAGTACTTC
TRBV5-5,TRBJ1-4,14,-,-,CASSLPQLDEKLFF,TGTGCCAGCAGCTTGCCCCAGCTAGATGAAAAACTGTTTTTT
TRBV10-3,TRBJ1-5,16,-,-,CAISEYGIQSNQPQHF,TGTGCCATCAGTGAGTACGGAATCCAGAGCAATCAGCCCCAGCATTTT
TRBV5-4,TRBJ2-4,14,TRBD1,-,CASSWGQGENIQYF,TGTGCCAGCAGCTGGGGACAGGGGGAAAACATTCAGTACTTC
TRBV6-5,TRBJ2-1,16,TRBD1,-,CASSYGTGEYYNEQFF,TGTGCCAGCAGTTACGGGACAGGGGAATACTACAATGAGCAGTTCTTC
TRBV12-2,TRBJ2-2,14,-,-,CASRLVGVSGELFF,TGTGCAAGTCGCTTAGTTGGTGTGAGCGGGGAGCTGTTTTTT
TRBV28,TRBJ2-3,15,-,-,CASMELTRSRDTQYF,TGTGCCAGCATGGAACTGACCCGGTCACGAGATACGCAGTATTTT
TRBV20-1,TRBJ1-2,11,-,-,CSAPGKYGYTF,TGCAGTGCTCCGGGGAAATATGGCTACACCTTC